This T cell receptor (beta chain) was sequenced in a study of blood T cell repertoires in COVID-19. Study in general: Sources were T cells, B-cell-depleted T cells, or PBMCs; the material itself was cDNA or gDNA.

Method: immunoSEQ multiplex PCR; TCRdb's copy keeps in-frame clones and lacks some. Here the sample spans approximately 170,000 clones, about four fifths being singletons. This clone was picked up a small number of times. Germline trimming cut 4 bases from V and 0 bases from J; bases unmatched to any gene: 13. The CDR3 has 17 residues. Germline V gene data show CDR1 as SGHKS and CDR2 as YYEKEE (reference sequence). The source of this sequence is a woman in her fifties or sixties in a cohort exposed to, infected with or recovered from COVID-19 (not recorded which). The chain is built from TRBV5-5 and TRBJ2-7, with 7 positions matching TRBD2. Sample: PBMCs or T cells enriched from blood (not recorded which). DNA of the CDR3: TGTGCCAGCAGCACCCCGGAGGGAGGGATAAACTCCTACGAGCAGTACTTC. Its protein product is CASSTPEGGINSYEQYF.